Reported below is one T cell receptor beta chain. Original methodology: Amplified reference gene primers provided the basis for estimating nucleated cell counts. The assay was immunoSEQ multiplex PCR, and TCRdb's table has in-frame clones only and misses some. V and J calls and clone size are as listed in that table; D and trimming were resolved from the DNA. This sample has more than 100,000 clones, with about four fifths found just once. This entry is derived from a study of blood T cell repertoires in COVID-19. This receptor was obtained from a woman older than 75 with acute or convalescent COVID-19. Material for sequencing was peripheral blood.

The CDR3 DNA reads as TGTGCCAGCAGTGAGGACGACAGGGCCCTCCAAGAGACCCAGTACTTC. It codes for CASSEDDRALQETQYF. This chain joins TRBV6-1 and TRBJ2-5; 7 bases are a match to TRBD1. The length of the CDR3 is 16 residues. Germline values: CDR1 MNHNS, CDR2 SASEGT. Losses at the gene ends were 3 bases for V and 1 base for J; bases not matched to a gene: 8.